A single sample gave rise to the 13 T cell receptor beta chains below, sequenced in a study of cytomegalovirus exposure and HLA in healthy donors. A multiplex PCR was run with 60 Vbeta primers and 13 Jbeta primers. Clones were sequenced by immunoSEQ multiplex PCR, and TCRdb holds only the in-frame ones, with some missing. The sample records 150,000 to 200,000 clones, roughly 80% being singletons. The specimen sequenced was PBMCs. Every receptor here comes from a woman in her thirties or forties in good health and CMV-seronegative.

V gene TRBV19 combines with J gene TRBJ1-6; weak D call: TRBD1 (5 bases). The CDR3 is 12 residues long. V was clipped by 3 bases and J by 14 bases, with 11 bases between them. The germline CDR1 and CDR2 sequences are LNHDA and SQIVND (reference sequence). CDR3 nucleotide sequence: TGTGCCAGTAGTATCGGTGGGGCGGCCCTCCACTTT. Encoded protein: CASSIGGAALHF. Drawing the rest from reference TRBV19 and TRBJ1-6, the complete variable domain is DGGITQSPKYLFRKEGQNVTLSCEQNLNHDAMYWYRQDPGQGLRLIYYSQIVNDFQKGDIAEGYSVSREKKESFPLTVTSAQKNPTAFYLCASSIGGAALHFGNGTRLTVT.

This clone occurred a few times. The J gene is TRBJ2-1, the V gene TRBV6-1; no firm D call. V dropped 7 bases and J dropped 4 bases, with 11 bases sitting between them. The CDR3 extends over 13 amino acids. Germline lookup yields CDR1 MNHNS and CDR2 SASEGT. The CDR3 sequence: CASNLGSYNEQFF. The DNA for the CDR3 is TGTGCCAGCAATTTGGGCAGTTACAATGAGCAGTTCTTC.

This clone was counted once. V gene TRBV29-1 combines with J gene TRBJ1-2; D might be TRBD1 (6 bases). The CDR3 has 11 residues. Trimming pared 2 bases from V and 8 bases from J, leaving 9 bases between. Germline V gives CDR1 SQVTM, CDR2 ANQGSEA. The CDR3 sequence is CSVETGRGYTF. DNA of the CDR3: TGCAGCGTTGAAACAGGGCGAGGCTACACCTTC. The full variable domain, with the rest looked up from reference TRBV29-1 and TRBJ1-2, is SAVISQKPSRDICQRGTSLTIQCQVDSQVTMMFWYRQQPGQSLTLIATANQGSEATYESGFVIDKFPISRPNLTFSTLTVSNMSPEDSSIYLCSVETGRGYTFGSGTRLTVV.

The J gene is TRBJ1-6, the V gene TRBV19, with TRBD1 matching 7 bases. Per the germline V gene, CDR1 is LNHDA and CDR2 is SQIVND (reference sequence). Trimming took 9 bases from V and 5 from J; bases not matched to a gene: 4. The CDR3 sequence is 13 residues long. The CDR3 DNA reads TGTGCCAGCAGGGACAGAAATAATTCACCCCTCCACTTT. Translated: CASRDRNNSPLHF.

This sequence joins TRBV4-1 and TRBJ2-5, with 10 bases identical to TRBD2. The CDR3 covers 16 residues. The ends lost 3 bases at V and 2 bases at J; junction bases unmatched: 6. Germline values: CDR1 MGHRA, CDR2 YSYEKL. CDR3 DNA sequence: TGCGCCAGCAGCCACAGAGGACTAGCGGATCAAGAGACCCAGTACTTC. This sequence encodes CASSHRGLADQETQYF.

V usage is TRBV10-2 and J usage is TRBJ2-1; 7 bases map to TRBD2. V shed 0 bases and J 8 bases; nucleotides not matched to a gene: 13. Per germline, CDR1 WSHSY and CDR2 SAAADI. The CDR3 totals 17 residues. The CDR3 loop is CASSESKGGTTNYEQFF. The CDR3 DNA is TGCGCCAGCAGTGAGTCGAAGGGTGGGACTACGAACTATGAGCAGTTCTTC.

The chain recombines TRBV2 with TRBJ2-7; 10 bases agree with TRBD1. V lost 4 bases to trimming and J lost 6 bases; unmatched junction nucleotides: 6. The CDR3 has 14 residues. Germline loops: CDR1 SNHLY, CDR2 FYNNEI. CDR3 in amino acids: CASSGGTGASEQYF. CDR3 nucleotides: TGTGCCAGCAGTGGCGGGACAGGGGCTTCCGAGCAGTACTTC.

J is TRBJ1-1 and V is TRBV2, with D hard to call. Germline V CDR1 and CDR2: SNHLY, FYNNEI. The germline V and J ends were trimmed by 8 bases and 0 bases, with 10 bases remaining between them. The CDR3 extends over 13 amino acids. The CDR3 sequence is CASVPGMNTEAFF. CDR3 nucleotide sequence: TGTGCCAGCGTCCCGGGGATGAACACTGAAGCTTTCTTT. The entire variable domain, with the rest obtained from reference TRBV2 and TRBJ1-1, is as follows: EPEVTQTPSHQVTQMGQEVILRCVPISNHLYFYWYRQILGQKVEFLVSFYNNEISEKSEIFDDQFSVERPDGSNFTLKIRSTKLEDSAMYFCASVPGMNTEAFFGQGTRLTVV.

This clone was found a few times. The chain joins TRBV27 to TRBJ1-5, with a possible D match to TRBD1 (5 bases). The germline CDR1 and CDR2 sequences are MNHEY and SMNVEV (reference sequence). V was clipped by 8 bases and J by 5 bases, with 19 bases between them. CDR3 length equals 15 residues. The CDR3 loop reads CASQVMNRSDQPQHF. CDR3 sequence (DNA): TGTGCCAGCCAGGTTATGAACAGGAGCGATCAGCCCCAGCATTTT.

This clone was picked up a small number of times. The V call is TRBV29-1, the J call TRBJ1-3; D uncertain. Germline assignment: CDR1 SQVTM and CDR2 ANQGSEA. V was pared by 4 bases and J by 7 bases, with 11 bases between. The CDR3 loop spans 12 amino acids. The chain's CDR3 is CSVAEGVNTIYF. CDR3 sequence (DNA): TGCAGCGTTGCCGAGGGAGTGAACACCATATATTTT.

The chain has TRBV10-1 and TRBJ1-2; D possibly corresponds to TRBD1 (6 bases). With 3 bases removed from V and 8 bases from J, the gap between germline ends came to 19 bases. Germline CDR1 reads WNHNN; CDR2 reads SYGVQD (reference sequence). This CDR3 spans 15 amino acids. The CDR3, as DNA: TGCGCCAGCAGTGATTTTAGGACAGAACAAAGAGGCTACACCTTC. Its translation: CASSDFRTEQRGYTF.

CDR3 in amino acids: CASSLLGGAGNEQFF. In DNA form, the CDR3 reads TGTGCCAGCAGCTTACTAGGGGGGGCCGGCAATGAGCAGTTCTTC. The genes are TRBV7-3 and TRBJ2-1, with TRBD2 as a possible D gene (7 bases). V was clipped by 2 bases and J by 6 bases, with 14 bases between them. Per the germline V gene, CDR1 is SGHTA and CDR2 is FQGTGA. CDR3 length equals 15 residues.

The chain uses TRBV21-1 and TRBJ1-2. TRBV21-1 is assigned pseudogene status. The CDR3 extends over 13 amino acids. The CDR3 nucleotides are TGTGCCAGCAGCAAAGCGCTTAGAAGTGGCTACACCTTC. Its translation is CASSKALRSGYTF.